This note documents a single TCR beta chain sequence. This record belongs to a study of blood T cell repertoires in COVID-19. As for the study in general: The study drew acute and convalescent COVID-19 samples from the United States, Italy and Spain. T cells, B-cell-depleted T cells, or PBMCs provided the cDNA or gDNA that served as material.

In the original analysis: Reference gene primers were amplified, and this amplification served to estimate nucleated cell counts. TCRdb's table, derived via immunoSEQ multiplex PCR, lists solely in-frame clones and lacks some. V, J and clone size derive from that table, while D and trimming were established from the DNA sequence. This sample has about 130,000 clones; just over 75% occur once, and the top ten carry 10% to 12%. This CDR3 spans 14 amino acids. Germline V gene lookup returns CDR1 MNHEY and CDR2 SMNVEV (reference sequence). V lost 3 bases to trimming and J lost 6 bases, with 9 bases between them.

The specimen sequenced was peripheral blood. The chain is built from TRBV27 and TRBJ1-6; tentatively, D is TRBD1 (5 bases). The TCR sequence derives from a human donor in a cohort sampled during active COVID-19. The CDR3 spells CASSFQGGNSPLHF. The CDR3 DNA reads TGTGCCAGCAGTTTTCAGGGAGGTAATTCACCCCTCCACTTT.